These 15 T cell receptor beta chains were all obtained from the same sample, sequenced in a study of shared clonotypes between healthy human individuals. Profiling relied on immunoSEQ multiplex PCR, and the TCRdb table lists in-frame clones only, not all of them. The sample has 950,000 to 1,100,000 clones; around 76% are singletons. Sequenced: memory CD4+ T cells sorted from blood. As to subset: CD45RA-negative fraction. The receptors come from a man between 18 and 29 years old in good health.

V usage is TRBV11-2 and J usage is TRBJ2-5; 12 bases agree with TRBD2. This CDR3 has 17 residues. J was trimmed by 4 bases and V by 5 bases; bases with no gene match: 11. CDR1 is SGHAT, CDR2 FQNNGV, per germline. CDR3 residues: CASSQTPLAGGVETQYF. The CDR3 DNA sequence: TGTGCCAGCAGCCAAACCCCCCTAGCGGGAGGGGTAGAGACCCAGTACTTC.

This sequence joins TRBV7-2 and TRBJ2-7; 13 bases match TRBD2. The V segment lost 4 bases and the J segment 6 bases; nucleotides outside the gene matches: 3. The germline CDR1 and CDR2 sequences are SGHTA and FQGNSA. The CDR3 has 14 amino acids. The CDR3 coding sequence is TGTGCCAGCAGCTCCGGGACTAGCGGGATCGAGCAGTACTTC. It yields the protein CASSSGTSGIEQYF.

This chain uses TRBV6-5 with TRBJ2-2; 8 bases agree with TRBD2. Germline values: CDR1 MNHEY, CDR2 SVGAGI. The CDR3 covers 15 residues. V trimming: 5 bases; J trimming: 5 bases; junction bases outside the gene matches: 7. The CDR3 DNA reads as TGTGCCAGCAGTCACGCCACTAGCGGAACCGGGGAGCTGTTTTTT. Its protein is CASSHATSGTGELFF.

The CDR3 reads CASSSSGRGGEKLFF. Here the CDR3 DNA reads TGTGCCAGCAGCTCCAGCGGTAGGGGCGGGGAAAAACTGTTTTTT. The genes are TRBV7-9 and TRBJ1-4, with TRBD1 as a possible D gene (5 bases). The CDR3 consists of 15 residues. The germline V gene encodes CDR1 SEHNR and CDR2 FQNEAQ (reference sequence). Trimming stripped 4 bases from V and 8 bases from J, with 17 bases between.

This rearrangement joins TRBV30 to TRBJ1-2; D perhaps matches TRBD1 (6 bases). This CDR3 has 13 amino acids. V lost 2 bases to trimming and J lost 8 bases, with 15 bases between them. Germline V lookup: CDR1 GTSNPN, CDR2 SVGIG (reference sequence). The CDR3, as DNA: TGTGCCTGGAGTACAGACAGGCCCGCGGGCTACACCTTC. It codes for CAWSTDRPAGYTF.

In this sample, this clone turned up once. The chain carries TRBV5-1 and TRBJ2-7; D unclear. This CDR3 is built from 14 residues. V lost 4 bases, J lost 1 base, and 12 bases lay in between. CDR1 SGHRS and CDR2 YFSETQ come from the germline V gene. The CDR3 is CASSPTASSYEQYF. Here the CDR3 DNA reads TGCGCCAGCAGCCCGACGGCCAGTTCCTACGAGCAGTACTTC. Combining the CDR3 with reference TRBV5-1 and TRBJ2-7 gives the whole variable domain KAGVTQTPRYLIKTRGQQVTLSCSPISGHRSVSWYQQTPGQGLQFLFEYFSETQRNKGNFPGRFSGRQFSNSRSEMNVSTLELGDSALYLCASSPTASSYEQYFGPGTRLTVT.

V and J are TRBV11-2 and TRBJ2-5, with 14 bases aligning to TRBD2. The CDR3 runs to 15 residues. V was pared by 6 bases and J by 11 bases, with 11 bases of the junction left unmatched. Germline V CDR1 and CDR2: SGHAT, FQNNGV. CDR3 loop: CASSWTSGGPWEQYF. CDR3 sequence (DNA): TGTGCCAGCAGTTGGACTAGCGGGGGGCCCTGGGAGCAGTACTTC. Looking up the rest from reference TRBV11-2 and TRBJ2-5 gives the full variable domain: EAGVAQSPRYKIIEKRQSVAFWCNPISGHATLYWYQQILGQGPKLLIQFQNNGVVDDSQLPKDRFSAERLKGVDSTLKIQPAKLEDSAVYLCASSWTSGGPWEQYFGPGTRLLVL.

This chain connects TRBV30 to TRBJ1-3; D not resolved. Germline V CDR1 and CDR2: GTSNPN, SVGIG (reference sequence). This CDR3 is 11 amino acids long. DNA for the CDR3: TGTGCTTTGGACTCTGGAAACACCATATATTTT. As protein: CALDSGNTIYF.

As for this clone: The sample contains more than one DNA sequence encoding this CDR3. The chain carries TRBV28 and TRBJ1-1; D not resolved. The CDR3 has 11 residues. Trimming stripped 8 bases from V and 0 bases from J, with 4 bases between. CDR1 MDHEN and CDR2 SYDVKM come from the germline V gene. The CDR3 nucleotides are TGTGCCAGCCGGGTGAACACTGAAGCTTTCTTT. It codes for CASRVNTEAFF.

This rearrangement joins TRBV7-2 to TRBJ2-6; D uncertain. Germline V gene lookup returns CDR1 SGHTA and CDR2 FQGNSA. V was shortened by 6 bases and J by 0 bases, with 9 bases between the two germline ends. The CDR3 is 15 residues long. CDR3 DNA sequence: TGTGCCAGCAGTATGACGGCCTCTGGGGCCAACGTCCTGACTTTC. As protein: CASSMTASGANVLTF.

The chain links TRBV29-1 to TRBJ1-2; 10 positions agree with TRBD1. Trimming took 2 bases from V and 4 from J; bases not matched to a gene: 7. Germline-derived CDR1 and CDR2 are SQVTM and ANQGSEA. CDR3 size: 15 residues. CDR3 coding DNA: TGCAGCGTTGAAAGGACAGGGGGAAGGTCCTATGGCTACACCTTC. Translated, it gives CSVERTGGRSYGYTF.

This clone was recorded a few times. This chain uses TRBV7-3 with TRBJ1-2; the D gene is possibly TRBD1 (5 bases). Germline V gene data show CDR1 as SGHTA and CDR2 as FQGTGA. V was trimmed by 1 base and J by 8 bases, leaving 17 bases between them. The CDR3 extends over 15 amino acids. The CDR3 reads CASSLKGGGAGGYTF. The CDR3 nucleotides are TGTGCCAGCAGCTTAAAAGGAGGAGGGGCTGGCGGCTACACCTTC.

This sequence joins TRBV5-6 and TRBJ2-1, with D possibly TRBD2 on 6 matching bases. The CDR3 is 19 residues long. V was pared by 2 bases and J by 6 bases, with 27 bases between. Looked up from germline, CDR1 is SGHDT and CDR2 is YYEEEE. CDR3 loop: CASSFPQKQKAGASNEQFF. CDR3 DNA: TGTGCCAGCAGCTTCCCACAGAAACAAAAAGCGGGTGCCTCCAATGAGCAGTTCTTC.

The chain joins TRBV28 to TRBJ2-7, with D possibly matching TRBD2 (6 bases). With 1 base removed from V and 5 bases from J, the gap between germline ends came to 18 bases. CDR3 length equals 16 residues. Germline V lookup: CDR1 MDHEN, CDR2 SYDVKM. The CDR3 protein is CASSLSPGGISHEQYF. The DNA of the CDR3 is TGTGCCAGCAGTTTATCCCCGGGCGGGATCAGCCACGAGCAGTACTTC.

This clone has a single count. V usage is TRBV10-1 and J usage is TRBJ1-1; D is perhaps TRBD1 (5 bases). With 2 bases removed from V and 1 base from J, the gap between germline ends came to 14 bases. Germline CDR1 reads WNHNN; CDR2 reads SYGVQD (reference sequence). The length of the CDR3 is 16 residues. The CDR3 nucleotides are TGCGCCAGCAGTGAGAGTCGTGGACAAACGAACACTGAAGCTTTCTTT. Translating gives CASSESRGQTNTEAFF.